These 14 T cell receptor beta chains were all obtained from the same sample, sequenced in a study of long-term antiretroviral therapy in people with HIV. Researchers ran immunoSEQ v3.0 at survey level. Sequencing was performed with immunoSEQ multiplex PCR; in TCRdb, only in-frame clones are kept and a portion is missing. The sample lists 22,000 or so clones; approximately 89% were seen once. Specimen: unsorted PBMCs, collected around 2.7 years after starting antiretroviral therapy. These receptors were taken from a woman in her fifties or sixties with HIV.

This rearrangement joins TRBV25-1 to TRBJ2-7; TRBD1 is a possible D gene (6 bases). Germline V lookup: CDR1 MGHDK, CDR2 SYGVNS. The ends were cut back, 5 bases at V and 4 bases at J, with 15 bases in the middle. This CDR3 spans 14 amino acids. Here the CDR3 DNA reads TGTGCCAGCAGTAGGGCAGGGGCCGTATACGAGCAGTACTTC. Amino acids: CASSRAGAVYEQYF.

A few counts support this clone. The V and J genes are TRBV5-4 and TRBJ2-7, with 14 bases lining up with TRBD2. The CDR3 loop spans 14 amino acids. CDR1 is SGHNT and CDR2 is YYREEE in the germline V gene (reference sequence). J was trimmed by 7 bases and V by 4 bases; bases with no gene match: 4. Here the CDR3 reads CASSPTSGRGEQYF. Written as DNA, the CDR3 is TGTGCCAGCAGCCCGACTAGCGGGAGGGGAGAGCAGTACTTC.

The genes are TRBV5-5 and TRBJ2-7; the D gene is possibly TRBD2 (5 bases). The CDR3 runs to 13 residues. CDR1 is SGHKS, CDR2 YYEKEE, per germline (reference sequence). Trimming cost V 4 bases and J 6 bases, with 14 bases left between them. The CDR3 reads CASSQSTGSEQYF. CDR3 DNA sequence: TGTGCCAGCAGCCAAAGCACGGGGAGCGAGCAGTACTTC.

The CDR3 is CASSQDRWAGDNGYTF. For the CDR3, the DNA is TGCGCCAGCAGCCAAGATCGGTGGGCGGGGGACAATGGCTACACCTTC. The rearrangement uses TRBV4-3 and TRBJ1-2; D may be TRBD1 (6 bases). The CDR3 has 16 residues. In germline, CDR1 is LGHNA, CDR2 YSLEER. The V end was cut by 0 bases, the J end by 6 bases, with 17 bases between.

The rearrangement joins TRBV4-2 to TRBJ2-1; no reliable D call. From germline, CDR1 is LGHNA and CDR2 YNFKEQ. V lost 1 base, J lost 6 bases, and 19 bases lay in between. The CDR3 consists of 17 residues. The CDR3 is CASSQGVALNQRNEQFF. CDR3 bases: TGTGCCAGCAGCCAAGGGGTAGCTCTAAACCAGCGCAATGAGCAGTTCTTC.

V is TRBV6-6 and J is TRBJ1-1, with a weak D call TRBD1 (5 bases). Looked up from germline, CDR1 is MNHNY and CDR2 is SVGAGI (reference sequence). V was shortened by 10 bases and J by 1 base, with 13 bases between the two germline ends. The CDR3 spans 13 residues. CDR3 coding DNA: TGTGCCATTCAGGGTGGAGAGAACACTGAAGCTTTCTTT. This encodes CAIQGGENTEAFF.

The DNA for the CDR3 is TGTGCCAGCAGCTTAGGGGCGGGAGGAAACACCGGGGAGCTGTTTTTT. Its translation: CASSLGAGGNTGELFF. The genes are TRBV7-8 and TRBJ2-2, with 8 bases identical to TRBD2. The V gene end was trimmed by 1 base and the J gene end by 2 bases; junction bases not matched to a gene: 3. The CDR3 sequence is 16 residues long. Per germline, CDR1 SGHVS and CDR2 FQNEAQ.

The rearrangement links TRBV7-2 to TRBJ1-5, with TRBD1 as a possible D gene (5 bases). The ends were cut back, 5 bases at V and 0 bases at J, with 17 bases in the middle. The CDR3 is made up of 17 amino acids. CDR1 and CDR2 (germline): SGHTA, FQGNSA. This CDR3 is CASSPPRTGFSNQPQHF. In nucleotides, the CDR3 is TGTGCCAGCAGCCCGCCCCGAACAGGATTTAGCAATCAGCCCCAGCATTTT.

The chain has TRBV27 and TRBJ2-6; TRBD1 matches at 12 bases. Looked up from germline, CDR1 is MNHEY and CDR2 is SMNVEV (reference sequence). Trimming at V came to 6 bases and at J to 3 bases, leaving 6 bases not matched to a gene. The CDR3 is 17 amino acids. CDR3 residues: CASSRDRGRGGANVLTF. The DNA for the CDR3 is TGTGCCAGCAGCAGGGACAGGGGGCGCGGTGGGGCCAACGTCCTGACTTTC.

The J gene is TRBJ2-7, the V gene TRBV6-5; tentatively, D is TRBD2 (6 bases). V was cut by 2 bases and J by 3 bases, with 11 bases left in between. This CDR3 comprises 14 residues. Germline CDR1 MNHEY, CDR2 SVGAGI. CDR3 loop: CASSYASGVYEQYF. CDR3 sequence (DNA): TGTGCCAGCAGTTACGCGTCGGGGGTCTACGAGCAGTACTTC.

V gene TRBV10-3 combines with J gene TRBJ2-3; no firm D call. Germline V gives CDR1 ENHRY, CDR2 SYGVKD. This CDR3 region has 11 residues. The ends were cut back, 6 bases at V and 11 bases at J, with 12 bases in the middle. The CDR3 DNA follows: TGTGCCATCAGGAACCTAGATTGGCAGTATTTT. Amino acids: CAIRNLDWQYF.

The chain couples TRBV19 to TRBJ2-1, with D possibly matching TRBD1 (5 bases). The CDR3 runs 16 residues. Germline CDR1 LNHDA, CDR2 SQIVND (reference sequence). Trimming removed 2 bases at V and 1 base at J, with 12 bases between. CDR3 DNA sequence: TGTGCCAGTAGTATAACAGGCGGCCAATCCTACAATGAGCAGTTCTTC. As protein: CASSITGGQSYNEQFF.

V is TRBV4-2 and J is TRBJ1-5; unclear D gene. Germline CDR1 LGHNA, CDR2 YNFKEQ. The CDR3 has 16 amino acids. Trimming took off 1 base at V and 2 bases at J, with 12 bases between the two ends. The CDR3 sequence is CASSQALLYGNQPQHF. The CDR3 nucleotides read TGTGCCAGCAGCCAAGCTTTGCTATACGGCAATCAGCCCCAGCATTTT.

The rearrangement joins TRBV19 to TRBJ1-5, with TRBD1 identical over 8 bases. V shed 10 bases, J shed 5 bases, and the junction held 4 bases outside the gene matches. Germline loops: CDR1 LNHDA, CDR2 SQIVND (reference sequence). There are 12 residues in the CDR3. The DNA of the CDR3 is TGTGCCAAGGGACAGGTTGATCAGCCCCAGCATTTT. It codes for CAKGQVDQPQHF.